These T cell receptor beta chains were read from a single sample in a study of CD8+CD57+ T cells in acquired aplastic anemia. TCRdb itself ran the reads through MiXCR, one entry per CDR3 protein. The table has 180,000 or so distinct CDR3 sequences, 50% to 65% seen once. Sequencing was done on a sample of sorted CD4+, CD8+, or CD8+CD57+ T cells (not recorded which) from PBMCs. The source is a human donor with aplastic anemia. Both conserved end residues are trimmed from each CDR3. The D gene is left open where the match is weak.

TRBD2	TRBV7-3	TRBJ2-7	ASSFPYLEREIPYEQY
TRBD2	TRBV2	TRBJ2-7	ASSGAGGEQY
-	TRBV19	TRBJ2-2	ASNWRGAGELF
-	TRBV6-5	TRBJ2-2	ASSPANTGELF
TRBD2	TRBV19	TRBJ2-7	ASKLAGTYEQY
-	TRBV9	TRBJ1-1	ASSPREGLEAF
-	TRBV10-3	TRBJ1-4	AISEEGRYEKLF
TRBD1	TRBV7-9	TRBJ1-4	ASSLGGGDRGREKLF
-	TRBV9	TRBJ2-2	ASSVETSTGELF
TRBD2	TRBV20-1	TRBJ2-3	SARVFGLAGGRSINEQY
-	TRBV5-1	TRBJ2-7	ASSLARDPYEQY
-	TRBV19	TRBJ2-2	ASSISTAGELF
-	TRBV29-1	TRBJ2-1	SASLTASYNEQF
TRBD1	TRBV12-3/TRBV12-4	TRBJ2-5	ASSLRTGFSETQY
-	TRBV25-1	TRBJ2-7	ASSEADEQY
-	TRBV4-1	TRBJ2-3	ASSPRISDTQY
TRBD1	TRBV4-3	TRBJ2-7	ASSQIMGQGNYEQY